This entry lists 26 T cell receptor beta chains sequenced from one sample in a study of blood T cell repertoires in COVID-19. The protocol was immunoSEQ multiplex PCR, while the TCRdb copy is restricted to in-frame clones and leaves out a portion. The table shows about 230,000 clones, with about 85% occurring only once. Material: peripheral blood. These receptors all come from a woman aged 80 or older with acute or convalescent COVID-19.

The chain couples TRBV18 to TRBJ1-5; TRBD1 is a possible D gene (5 bases). Germline CDR1 is KGHSH and CDR2 is LQKENI. V was cut by 3 bases and J by 5 bases, with 11 bases left in between. This CDR3 contains 14 residues. The CDR3 spells CASSPIGGYQPQHF. Here the CDR3 DNA reads TGTGCCAGCTCACCTATCGGGGGATATCAGCCCCAGCATTTT. Filled out from reference TRBV18 and TRBJ1-5, the complete variable domain reads NAGVMQNPRHLVRRRGQEARLRCSPMKGHSHVYWYRQLPEEGLKFMVYLQKENIIDESGMPKERFSAEFPKEGPSILRIQQVVRGDSAAYFCASSPIGGYQPQHFGDGTRLSIL.

The V gene is TRBV6-4, the J gene TRBJ2-2, with 8 bases lining up with TRBD2. Looked up from germline, CDR1 is MRHNA and CDR2 is SNTAGT. Trimming removed 4 bases from V and 2 bases from J; junction bases left unmatched: 3. This CDR3 has 15 amino acids. CDR3 sequence reads: CASSGTSPNTGELFF. The CDR3, as DNA: TGTGCCAGCAGTGGGACTAGCCCTAACACCGGGGAGCTGTTTTTT.

CDR3 loop: CASRLQLPHNQPQHF. The CDR3 DNA is TGTGCCAGCAGGTTACAGCTACCTCATAATCAGCCCCAGCATTTT. The chain combines TRBV6-5 with TRBJ1-5; no clear D gene. The CDR3 length is 15 residues. The V gene lost 6 bases and the J gene lost 4 bases, with 16 bases spanning the gap. Germline V gene data show CDR1 as MNHEY and CDR2 as SVGAGI.

This chain connects TRBV3-1 (or the pseudogene TRBV3-2) to TRBJ1-2, with 8 bases aligning to TRBD1. CDR1 and CDR2 from the germline V gene are LGHDT and YNNKEL (reference sequence). V dropped 0 bases and J dropped 3; count of bases not matched to a gene: 6. The CDR3 totals 16 residues. The CDR3 DNA reads TGTGCCAGCAGCCAAGAGGGCAGGGGGCAGGACTATGGCTACACCTTC. Translation: CASSQEGRGQDYGYTF.

This chain uses TRBV28 with TRBJ1-4, with D hard to call. The CDR3 has 12 residues. Trimming removed 6 bases at V and 3 bases at J, with 5 bases between. Looked up from germline, CDR1 is MDHEN and CDR2 is SYDVKM. This chain's CDR3 is CASRSANEKLFF. As DNA, the CDR3 is TGTGCCAGCAGATCCGCTAATGAAAAACTGTTTTTT.

This clone was detected once. V gene TRBV9 combines with J gene TRBJ2-7; no reliable D call. The V end was cut by 0 bases, the J end by 3 bases, with 13 bases between. Germline values: CDR1 SGDLS, CDR2 YYNGEE. This CDR3 has 15 residues. CDR3 amino acids: CASSVDAPVRYEQYF. DNA for the CDR3: TGTGCCAGCAGCGTAGATGCCCCAGTCCGCTACGAGCAGTACTTC.

This clone came up once. The rearrangement joins TRBV15 to TRBJ2-2; 7 positions match TRBD1. CDR3 length: 17 residues. Per germline, CDR1 LNHNV and CDR2 YYDKDF (reference sequence). V shed 5 bases, J shed 1 base, and the junction held 10 bases outside the gene matches. The CDR3 reads CATSQRTGVGNTGELFF. The CDR3 nucleotides are TGTGCCACCAGCCAACGAACAGGGGTTGGGAACACCGGGGAGCTGTTTTTT. The full variable domain, with the rest looked up from reference TRBV15 and TRBJ2-2, is DAMVIQNPRYQVTQFGKPVTLSCSQTLNHNVMYWYQQKSSQAPKLLFHYYDKDFNNEADTPDNFQSRRPNTSFCFLDIRSPGLGDTAMYLCATSQRTGVGNTGELFFGEGSRLTVL.

J is TRBJ2-5 and V is TRBV5-6; D unclear. CDR3 length: 13 amino acids. The V and J ends lost 1 base and 2 bases respectively, with 6 bases between them. In germline, CDR1 is SGHDT, CDR2 YYEEEE. CDR3 protein: CASSLPSQETQYF. CDR3 DNA sequence: TGTGCCAGCAGCTTGCCTAGTCAAGAGACCCAGTACTTC.

V usage is TRBV5-1 and J usage is TRBJ1-5; 11 nucleotides match TRBD1. This CDR3 region has 16 residues. Germline V gene lookup returns CDR1 SGHRS and CDR2 YFSETQ. Trimming cost V 4 bases and J 0 bases; bases outside gene matches: 3. CDR3 sequence: CASSDGTGGSNQPQHF. The CDR3 coding sequence is TGCGCCAGCAGCGACGGGACAGGGGGTAGCAATCAGCCCCAGCATTTT.

The chain joins TRBV6-6 to TRBJ1-1; possible D gene TRBD1, 6 bases. Deletions cut 5 bases from V and 0 bases from J, with 7 bases between. Germline assignment: CDR1 MNHNY and CDR2 SVGAGI (reference sequence). The CDR3 runs 13 residues. The CDR3, as DNA: TGTGCCAGCAGTGGACAGTTGAACACTGAAGCTTTCTTT. Amino acids: CASSGQLNTEAFF.

This chain connects TRBV2 to TRBJ2-3; a possible D gene is TRBD2 (6 bases). Germline CDR1 and CDR2: SNHLY and FYNNEI. The CDR3 is made up of 13 amino acids. V shed 8 bases and J shed 1 base, with 10 bases lying between them. DNA for the CDR3: TGTGCCAGCGGGGGACTCCGCACAGATACGCAGTATTTT. Its protein product is CASGGLRTDTQYF.

V usage is TRBV7-6 and J usage is TRBJ2-7, with D unresolved. CDR1 is SGHVS and CDR2 is FNYEAQ in the germline V gene. This CDR3 region has 15 residues. The V end lost 7 bases, the J end lost 3 bases, and 19 bases lay between the germline ends. DNA of the CDR3: TGTGCCAGCACCAATAATCAAGTCCGGGTCTACGAGCAGTACTTC. Amino acids: CASTNNQVRVYEQYF.

In this sample, this clone turned up a few times. The V and J genes are TRBV5-1 and TRBJ1-6, with 8 nucleotides matching TRBD1. CDR1 is SGHRS and CDR2 is YFSETQ in the germline V gene. J lost 7 bases, V lost 5 bases, and 8 bases had no gene match. The CDR3 has 15 amino acids. Here the CDR3 reads CASRLHRTGNSPLHF. The CDR3 bases are TGCGCCAGCAGATTACACCGGACAGGGAATTCACCCCTCCACTTT. The variable domain in full, with the rest retrieved from reference TRBV5-1 and TRBJ1-6, is KAGVTQTPRYLIKTRGQQVTLSCSPISGHRSVSWYQQTPGQGLQFLFEYFSETQRNKGNFPGRFSGRQFSNSRSEMNVSTLELGDSALYLCASRLHRTGNSPLHFGNGTRLTVT.

This chain links TRBV18 with TRBJ1-2; 10 bases are a match to TRBD1. Losses at the gene ends were 5 bases for V and 8 bases for J; bases not matched to a gene: 11. The CDR3 contains 15 residues. CDR1 is KGHSH and CDR2 is LQKENI in the germline V gene. In nucleotides, the CDR3 is TGTGCCAGCTCAACAGCAGGACAGGGGGTTTGGGGCTACACCTTC. Protein sequence: CASSTAGQGVWGYTF.

This clone was picked up a small number of times. This sequence joins TRBV2 and TRBJ1-2; the match to TRBD1 covers 11 bases. CDR1 and CDR2 from the germline V gene are SNHLY and FYNNEI. CDR3 length: 16 residues. J was trimmed by 5 bases and V by 2 bases; bases with no gene match: 7. This CDR3 is CASSELRTGGGYGYTF. CDR3 bases: TGTGCCAGCAGTGAACTCCGGACAGGGGGCGGGTATGGCTACACCTTC.

The V gene is TRBV4-2, the J gene TRBJ2-2, with a weak D call TRBD1 (5 bases). Germline V lookup: CDR1 LGHNA, CDR2 YNFKEQ. Trimming left V 0 bases short and J 8 bases short, with 13 bases between. This CDR3 contains 15 residues. CDR3 sequence: CASSQDRPPGGELFF. The CDR3 DNA reads TGTGCCAGCAGCCAAGATCGGCCCCCAGGGGGGGAGCTGTTTTTT.

This chain links TRBV4-2 with TRBJ2-2; 10 nucleotides align to TRBD2. This CDR3 is built from 19 residues. Per germline, CDR1 LGHNA and CDR2 YNFKEQ. The junction had 7 bases not matched to a gene; V was cut back by 0 bases and J by 0 bases. CDR3 sequence: CASSQEASGGDPNTGELFF. The CDR3 DNA sequence: TGTGCCAGCAGCCAAGAGGCAAGCGGGGGGGATCCGAACACCGGGGAGCTGTTTTTT.

The CDR3 spells CASSPPSLTGELFF. The CDR3 DNA follows: TGTGCCAGCTCACCACCTAGTCTCACCGGGGAGCTGTTTTTT. This sequence joins TRBV18 and TRBJ2-2, with D hard to call. The length of the CDR3 is 14 residues. CDR1 KGHSH and CDR2 LQKENI come from the germline V gene. With 0 bases removed from V and 4 bases from J, the gap between germline ends came to 6 bases.

This rearrangement joins TRBV18 to TRBJ2-7; 10 bases match TRBD2. The CDR3 runs 16 residues. Germline lookup yields CDR1 KGHSH and CDR2 LQKENI. Trimming cost V 3 bases and J 2 bases; bases outside gene matches: 7. The CDR3 reads CASSPSKTSGPYEQYF. In DNA form, the CDR3 reads TGTGCCAGCTCACCTTCTAAGACTAGCGGGCCCTACGAGCAGTACTTC.

On this clone: Additional DNA sequences in this sample encode the identical CDR3. This sequence joins TRBV9 and TRBJ2-7; 10 bases are a match to TRBD2. Germline loops: CDR1 SGDLS, CDR2 YYNGEE. CDR3 length equals 15 residues. The J segment lost 4 bases and the V segment lost 0 bases, leaving 4 bases of the junction unmatched. CDR3 sequence: CASSVEAGGPYEQYF. The DNA of the CDR3 is TGTGCCAGCAGCGTAGAAGCGGGAGGGCCTTACGAGCAGTACTTC.

The rearrangement uses TRBV28 and TRBJ2-7; the match to TRBD2 covers 8 bases. Germline CDR1 is MDHEN and CDR2 is SYDVKM. The J segment lost 3 bases and the V segment lost 5 bases, leaving 12 bases of the junction unmatched. The CDR3 has 16 amino acids. The CDR3 DNA follows: TGTGCCAGCAGTCCCAAATACGGGACTAGTGTCTACGAGCAGTACTTC. Protein sequence: CASSPKYGTSVYEQYF.

Worth noting for this clone: Germline is not matched at one junction end, which may reflect a read error. The chain joins TRBV6-1 to TRBJ1-1; 7 bases map to TRBD1. CDR1 and CDR2 (germline): MNHNS, SASEGT. The CDR3 covers 16 residues. Written as DNA, the CDR3 is TGTGCCAGCAGTCAAGCTGAAGGGGGCTTGAACACTGAAGCTTTCTTT. As protein: CASSQAEGGLNTEAFF.

The chain carries TRBV19 and TRBJ2-4; D possibly corresponds to TRBD2 (6 bases). Germline CDR1 and CDR2: LNHDA and SQIVND (reference sequence). CDR3 size: 17 residues. The ends were cut back, 3 bases at V and 0 bases at J, with 15 bases in the middle. The CDR3 DNA is TGTGCCAGTAGTATGGGGGGAAGGCTGCTAGCCAAAAACATTCAGTACTTC. This codes for CASSMGGRLLAKNIQYF.

Turning to this clone: At one end the junction does not follow the germline gene, possibly because of a read error. The V gene is TRBV7-3, the J gene TRBJ2-7; a weak D match, TRBD1 (7 bases). CDR1 and CDR2 from the germline V gene are SGHTA and FQGTGA. The CDR3 has 14 residues. The CDR3 DNA sequence: TGTGCCAGCGGCAGGGGGGCGAGGTCCTCCGAGCAGTACTTC. The encoded protein is CASGRGARSSEQYF.

This chain connects TRBV19 to TRBJ1-5, with D perhaps TRBD1 (5 bases). V lost 4 bases and J lost 1, with 11 bases in between. The CDR3 is 15 amino acids. In germline, CDR1 is LNHDA, CDR2 SQIVND (reference sequence). The CDR3 reads CASSRDRGSNQPQHF. CDR3 nucleotide sequence: TGTGCCAGTAGTAGAGACAGAGGAAGCAATCAGCCCCAGCATTTT.

V usage is TRBV21-1 and J usage is TRBJ2-7; the DNA was not used to check the table's D call, TRBD1. TRBV21-1 is deemed a pseudogene. The CDR3 length is 14 residues. CDR3 residues: CASSPRQGGYEQYF. The CDR3 DNA is TGTGCCAGCAGCCCGCGACAGGGCGGCTACGAGCAGTACTTC.